Presented here are 18 T cell receptor beta chains from one specimen sequenced in a study of breast tumors, draining lymph nodes, adjacent tissues. One entry per CDR3 protein, called by TCRdb with MiXCR from the multiplex PCR reads. Here the sample spans 160,000 or so distinct CDR3 sequences, approximately 30% being singletons. Breast cancer patients provided tissue from their axillary draining lymph nodes. The sample consisted of axillary lymph node tissue. Every receptor here comes from a female donor with breast cancer. Some clones in this sample may be carry-over from other donors' samples.

This clonotype has at least ten counts. The chain has TRBV7-3 and TRBJ2-6; no clear D. There are 16 residues in the CDR3. The germline V gene has CDR1 SGHTA and CDR2 FQGTGA. The V end was cut by 2 bases, the J end by 0 bases, with 8 bases between. The CDR3 DNA reads as TGTGCCAGCAGCTTATACCCATACTCTGGGGCCAACGTCCTGACTTTC. Translation: CASSLYPYSGANVLTF.

At least ten counts were recorded for this clonotype. The chain combines TRBV9 with TRBJ2-5, with TRBD1 identical over 7 bases. The germline V gene encodes CDR1 SGDLS and CDR2 YYNGEE. This CDR3 region has 16 residues. Trimming removed 3 bases from V and 5 bases from J; junction bases left unmatched: 13. The CDR3 bases are TGTGCCAGCAGCGCCGGGTCGTTGGGACAGCGGGAGACCCAGTACTTC. This codes for CASSAGSLGQRETQYF.

Of note for this clonotype: Just one base apart from a much larger clone, this may be a read error. This sequence joins TRBV14 and TRBJ2-7; perhaps TRBD1 as D (5 bases). CDR1 and CDR2 from the germline V gene are SGHDN and FVKESK. The CDR3 covers 14 residues. This CDR3 reads CASSQGPGFYEQSF. CDR3 sequence (DNA): TGTGCCAGCAGCCAAGGCCCAGGGTTTTACGAGCAGTCCTTC.

This clonotype was detected ten times or more. In DNA form, the CDR3 reads TGTGCCAGCAGTAGACAGGGAGATACGCAGTATTTT. Its translation is CASSRQGDTQYF. The chain is built from TRBV6-2 or TRBV6-3 and TRBJ2-3; 7 bases align to TRBD1. In germline, CDR1 is MNHEY, CDR2 SVGEGT. J lost 5 bases, V lost 5 bases, and 1 base had no gene match. The CDR3 is 12 residues long.

This clonotype has a handful of counts. This chain links TRBV3-1 with TRBJ1-3; D remains ambiguous. Germline values: CDR1 LGHDT, CDR2 YNNKEL (reference sequence). The CDR3 has 15 amino acids. V shed 4 bases and J shed 0 bases, with 10 bases lying between them. This CDR3 is CASSRSWGSGNTIYF. The CDR3 coding sequence is TGTGCCAGCAGCCGTTCCTGGGGCTCTGGAAACACCATATATTTT.

At least ten counts were recorded for this clonotype. V gene TRBV5-1 combines with J gene TRBJ2-7; TRBD2 agrees at 9 bases. This CDR3 region has 15 residues. J was trimmed by 2 bases and V by 4 bases; bases with no gene match: 7. Germline V gene lookup returns CDR1 SGHRS and CDR2 YFSETQ. The CDR3 DNA follows: TGCGCCAGCAGCGGGTTAGCGGGGGCCGCCTACGAGCAGTACTTC. Translated: CASSGLAGAAYEQYF.

This clonotype has a count of ten or more. The CDR3 region has the DNA TGTGCCAGCAGCCGAGATACCAGTTTATATGGCTACACCTTC. Amino acid sequence: CASSRDTSLYGYTF. The chain combines TRBV7-9 with TRBJ1-2, with D hard to call. The CDR3 is 14 residues long. Germline V gene lookup returns CDR1 SEHNR and CDR2 FQNEAQ (reference sequence). Between the trimmed V and J ends, which lost 5 bases and 5 bases, there was a span of 15 bases.

Note on this clonotype: This sequence may be a read error, since a much larger clone differs from it by one base. Because it lacks the conserved phenylalanine or tryptophan at the end, this CDR3 is likely a read error. This sequence joins TRBV28 and TRBJ1-2; D ambiguous. Per the germline V gene, CDR1 is MDHEN and CDR2 is SYDVKM. V was cut by 4 bases and J by 4 bases, with 4 bases left in between. The CDR3 has 11 residues. CDR3 nucleotides: TGTGCCAGCAGTTCCTTCTATGGCTACACCTCC. Protein sequence: CASSSFYGYTS.

A few counts support this clonotype. J is TRBJ1-1 and V is TRBV10-1; TRBD1 is a possible D gene (5 bases). Germline V gives CDR1 WNHNN, CDR2 SYGVQD (reference sequence). The V end was cut by 0 bases, the J end by 6 bases, with 20 bases between. This CDR3 region has 17 residues. CDR3 residues: CASSESPGRAGSPEAFF. CDR3 bases: TGCGCCAGCAGTGAGTCCCCCGGCAGGGCAGGGAGCCCTGAAGCTTTCTTT.

There are many counts of this clonotype. The chain uses TRBV9 and TRBJ2-7; weak D call: TRBD2 (6 bases). The CDR3 runs 15 residues. V was shortened by 4 bases and J by 0 bases, with 14 bases between the two germline ends. Germline CDR1 SGDLS, CDR2 YYNGEE. CDR3 sequence: CASSPRGAGSYEQYF. In nucleotides, the CDR3 is TGTGCCAGCAGCCCCCGGGGAGCGGGCTCCTACGAGCAGTACTTC.

This clonotype was detected once. The chain links TRBV28 to TRBJ1-5; TRBD1 agrees at 7 bases. This CDR3 contains 16 residues. Trimming removed 6 bases from V and 6 bases from J; junction bases left unmatched: 14. Germline V gene data show CDR1 as MDHEN and CDR2 as SYDVKM. CDR3 DNA sequence: TGTGCCAGCAGAGACAGGGACGGAACTTATGCTCAGCCCCAGCATTTT. Translated, it gives CASRDRDGTYAQPQHF.

This chain links TRBV15 with TRBJ2-7, with TRBD2 as a possible D gene (5 bases). V was clipped by 1 base and J by 0 bases, with 10 bases between them. Germline CDR1 reads LNHNV; CDR2 reads YYDKDF (reference sequence). This CDR3 has 15 amino acids. CDR3 DNA sequence: TGTGCCACCAGCAGAGTGGTCGGACTCTCCTACGAGCAGTACTTC. Translating gives CATSRVVGLSYEQYF. The full variable domain, rest sourced from reference TRBV15 and TRBJ2-7, is DAMVIQNPRYQVTQFGKPVTLSCSQTLNHNVMYWYQQKSSQAPKLLFHYYDKDFNNEADTPDNFQSRRPNTSFCFLDIRSPGLGDTAMYLCATSRVVGLSYEQYFGPGTRLTVT.

This clonotype was seen ten or more times. J is TRBJ1-4 and V is TRBV5-5, with no clear D. This CDR3 is 15 amino acids long. The germline V gene encodes CDR1 SGHKS and CDR2 YYEKEE (reference sequence). V dropped 4 bases and J dropped 4 bases, with 14 bases sitting between them. The DNA for the CDR3 is TGTGCCAGCAGCGCCCCTTCGGTGTATAATGAAAAACTGTTTTTT. Protein sequence: CASSAPSVYNEKLFF.

For this clonotype: A much bigger clone sits one base away, suggesting this may be a read error. The chain has TRBV12-3 or TRBV12-4 and TRBJ2-7, with D possibly TRBD2 on 6 matching bases. This CDR3 contains 15 residues. Trimming took off 3 bases at V and 2 bases at J, with 14 bases between the two ends. The CDR3 DNA sequence: TGTGCCAGCAGTTTCGTGGGAGGTGGACCCTACGAGCAGTACTTC. Translated, it gives CASSFVGGGPYEQYF.

This clonotype was detected many times. This chain uses TRBV7-3 with TRBJ2-3; TRBD2 agrees at 16 bases. Germline assignment: CDR1 SGHTA and CDR2 FQGTGA. V was pared by 5 bases and J by 5 bases, with 7 bases of the junction left unmatched. CDR3 size: 17 residues. The CDR3 spells CASSPGTSGRAGDTQYF. CDR3 sequence (DNA): TGTGCCAGCAGCCCCGGGACTAGCGGGAGGGCCGGAGATACGCAGTATTTT.

Points on this clonotype: It is unclear where the CDR3 begins or ends on the DNA, so no DNA is shown, and the CDR3 is as TCRdb lists it. The chain uses TRBV12-3 or TRBV12-4 and TRBJ2-2; the table's TRBD1 call for D was not verified on the DNA. The length of the CDR3 is 20 amino acids, counting both ends. This CDR3 reads CASSPGYEQYFGPGTGELFF.

In regard to this clonotype: A much larger clonotype is one base distant, so this may be a read error. The chain employs TRBV7-8 and TRBJ1-2; D unclear. Germline lookup yields CDR1 SGHVS and CDR2 FQNEAQ. This CDR3 has 15 amino acids. The CDR3 region is CASSLAPEASYGHPF. In DNA, the CDR3 is TGTGCCAGCAGCTTAGCGCCGGAGGCGAGCTATGGCCACCCCTTC.

The sample holds many counts of this clonotype. J is TRBJ2-7 and V is TRBV6-5, with unresolved D. This CDR3 has 13 amino acids. Trimming shortened V by 10 bases and J by 4 bases, and 17 bases separated the two germline ends. The germline V gene has CDR1 MNHEY and CDR2 SVGAGI. CDR3 sequence: CATLLWVGYEQYF. The CDR3 nucleotides are TGTGCCACCCTCCTTTGGGTGGGTTACGAGCAGTACTTC.